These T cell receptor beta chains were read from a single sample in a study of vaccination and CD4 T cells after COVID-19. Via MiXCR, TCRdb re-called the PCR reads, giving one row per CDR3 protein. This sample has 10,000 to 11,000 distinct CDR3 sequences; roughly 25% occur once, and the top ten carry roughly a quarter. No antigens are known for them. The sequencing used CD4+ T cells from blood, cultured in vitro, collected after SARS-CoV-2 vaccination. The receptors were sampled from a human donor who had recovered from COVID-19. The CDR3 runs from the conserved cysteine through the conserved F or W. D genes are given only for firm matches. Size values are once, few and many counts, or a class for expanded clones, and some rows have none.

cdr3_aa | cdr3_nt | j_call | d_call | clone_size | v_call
CAWSGETQYF | TGTGCCTGGAGTGGGGAGACCCAGTACTTC | TRBJ2-5 | . | . | TRBV30
CALSSGNTIYF | TGTGCCCTGAGCTCTGGAAACACCATATATTTT | TRBJ1-3 | . | . | TRBV28
CASSQGDRAGELFF | TGCGCCAGCAGCCAGGGGGACAGGGCCGGGGAGCTGTTTTTT | TRBJ2-2 | TRBD1 | . | TRBV4-3
CSAPGGGQNTDTQYF | TGCAGTGCTCCCGGGGGCGGACAGAACACAGATACGCAGTATTTT | TRBJ2-3 | . | medium-sized | TRBV20-1
CSARAGDQPQHF | TGCAGTGCTAGAGCAGGGGATCAGCCCCAGCATTTT | TRBJ1-5 | . | medium-sized | TRBV20-1
CASSQDRFYNSPLHF | TGTGCCAGCAGCCAAGACAGGTTCTATAATTCACCCCTCCACTTT | TRBJ1-6 | . | . | TRBV4-2
CASSFHGRGAGANVLTF | TGTGCCAGCAGTTTCCACGGGCGGGGGGCTGGGGCCAACGTCCTGACTTTC | TRBJ2-6 | TRBD2 | . | TRBV27
CASSLLRTDMNTEAFF | TGTGCCAGCAGCCTCCTCAGGACAGACATGAACACTGAAGCTTTCTTT | TRBJ1-1 | . | few | TRBV7-8
CASSVGDGFYGYTF | TGTGCCAGCAGCGTAGGGGACGGATTCTATGGCTACACCTTC | TRBJ1-2 | . | . | TRBV9
CASSDPDRVKQPQHF | TGTGCCAGCAGCGACCCCGACAGGGTAAAGCAGCCCCAGCATTTT | TRBJ1-5 | TRBD1 | . | TRBV6-1